The next 7 T cell receptor beta chains were all read from a single sample in a study of shared clonotypes between healthy human individuals. Sequenced by immunoSEQ multiplex PCR; TCRdb stores in-frame clones only, minus some. The sample lists about 1 million clones, about 80% occurring once. Sample: memory CD4+ T cells sorted from blood. Specified subset: CD45RA-negative fraction. The receptors were sampled from a man in his late teens or twenties in good health.

The chain employs TRBV14 and TRBJ2-7, with D perhaps TRBD1 (6 bases). Germline V gene lookup returns CDR1 SGHDN and CDR2 FVKESK. Trimming cost V 2 bases and J 6 bases, with 11 bases left between them. This CDR3 contains 13 residues. The CDR3 sequence is CASSQTTGTEQYF. CDR3 DNA sequence: TGTGCCAGCAGCCAAACAACAGGGACCGAGCAGTACTTC.

The chain recombines TRBV18 with TRBJ2-5; unclear D gene. Trimming shortened V by 2 bases and J by 5 bases, and 15 bases separated the two germline ends. The V gene's germline CDR1 is KGHSH and CDR2 LQKENI. This CDR3 has 15 residues. The CDR3 protein is CASSPGAPTSETQYF. The CDR3 nucleotides are TGTGCCAGCTCACCAGGCGCACCTACGTCGGAGACCCAGTACTTC.

This clone has more than one count but fewer than ten. The chain couples TRBV9 to TRBJ1-5; D gene uncertain. CDR1 and CDR2 from the germline V gene are SGDLS and YYNGEE. The CDR3 is 14 residues long. Trimming removed 3 bases at V and 10 bases at J, with 17 bases between. The CDR3 here is CASSDRPTNTPQHF. The CDR3 region has the DNA TGTGCCAGCAGCGACAGACCAACCAATACTCCCCAGCATTTT.

This chain joins TRBV6-1 and TRBJ2-1; no definite D call. The CDR3 contains 17 residues. Germline values: CDR1 MNHNS, CDR2 SASEGT. With 1 base removed from V and 1 base from J, the gap between germline ends came to 14 bases. Here the CDR3 reads CASSEVLAIHSYNEQFF. The CDR3 bases are TGTGCCAGCAGTGAAGTTTTGGCGATCCATTCCTACAATGAGCAGTTCTTC.

A word on this clone: The same CDR3 is also encoded by other DNA sequences in this sample. The chain carries TRBV19 and TRBJ1-1; TRBD1 agrees at 7 bases. V lost 5 bases and J lost 0; bases outside the gene matches: 3. Germline CDR1 and CDR2: LNHDA and SQIVND (reference sequence). CDR3 length equals 14 residues. CDR3 sequence reads: CASSLGQVNTEAFF. The CDR3 region has the DNA TGTGCCAGTAGTCTTGGACAGGTGAACACTGAAGCTTTCTTT.

V is TRBV10-3 and J is TRBJ2-3; D is unclear. The length of the CDR3 is 13 residues. In germline, CDR1 is ENHRY, CDR2 SYGVKD. V was shortened by 3 bases and J by 2 bases, with 6 bases between the two germline ends. This CDR3 reads CAISESYTDTQYF. CDR3 DNA: TGTGCCATCAGTGAATCCTACACAGATACGCAGTATTTT.

The V and J genes are TRBV5-1 and TRBJ2-7, with a tentative D call TRBD1 (6 bases). In germline, CDR1 is SGHRS, CDR2 YFSETQ. The CDR3 has 14 residues. V lost 4 bases, J lost 6 bases, and 17 bases lay in between. CDR3 coding DNA: TGCGCCAGCAGCGAACAGGGTAGTTTGGGCGAGCAGTACTTC. This codes for CASSEQGSLGEQYF.